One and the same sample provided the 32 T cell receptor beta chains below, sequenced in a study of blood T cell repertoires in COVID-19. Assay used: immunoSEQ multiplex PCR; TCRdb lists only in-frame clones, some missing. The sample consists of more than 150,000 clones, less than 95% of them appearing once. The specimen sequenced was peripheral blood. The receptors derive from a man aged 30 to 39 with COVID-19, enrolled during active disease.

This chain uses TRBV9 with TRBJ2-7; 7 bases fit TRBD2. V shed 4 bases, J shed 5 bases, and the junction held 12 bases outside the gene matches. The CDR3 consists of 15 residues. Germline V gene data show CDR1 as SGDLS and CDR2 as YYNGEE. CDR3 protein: CASSPDPWRGNEQYF. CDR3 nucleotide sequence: TGTGCCAGCAGCCCAGACCCGTGGCGGGGGAACGAGCAGTACTTC.

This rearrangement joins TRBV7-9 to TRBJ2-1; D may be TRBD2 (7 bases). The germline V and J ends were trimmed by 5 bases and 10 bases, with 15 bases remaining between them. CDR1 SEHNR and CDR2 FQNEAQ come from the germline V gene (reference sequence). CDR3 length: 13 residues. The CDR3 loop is CASSPRGAKEQFF. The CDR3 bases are TGTGCCAGCAGCCCTCGGGGGGCTAAAGAGCAGTTCTTC.

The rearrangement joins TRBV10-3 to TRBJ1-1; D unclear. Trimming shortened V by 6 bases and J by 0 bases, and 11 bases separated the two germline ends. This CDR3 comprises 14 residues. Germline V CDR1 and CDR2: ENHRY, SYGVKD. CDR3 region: CAISETTMNTEAFF. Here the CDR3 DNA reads TGTGCCATCAGCGAGACAACCATGAACACTGAAGCTTTCTTT.

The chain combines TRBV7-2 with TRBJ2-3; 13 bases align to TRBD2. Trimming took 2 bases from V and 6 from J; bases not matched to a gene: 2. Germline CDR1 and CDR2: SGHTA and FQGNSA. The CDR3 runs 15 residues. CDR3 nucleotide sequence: TGTGCCAGCAGCTTACTGACTAGCGGGGGGGATACGCAGTATTTT. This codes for CASSLLTSGGDTQYF.

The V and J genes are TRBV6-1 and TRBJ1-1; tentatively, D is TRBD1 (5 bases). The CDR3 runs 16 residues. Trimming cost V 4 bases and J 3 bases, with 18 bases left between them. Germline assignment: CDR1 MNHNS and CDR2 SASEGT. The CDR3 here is CASSVGLTREDTEAFF. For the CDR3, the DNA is TGTGCCAGCAGTGTCGGGTTAACCAGGGAGGACACTGAAGCTTTCTTT.

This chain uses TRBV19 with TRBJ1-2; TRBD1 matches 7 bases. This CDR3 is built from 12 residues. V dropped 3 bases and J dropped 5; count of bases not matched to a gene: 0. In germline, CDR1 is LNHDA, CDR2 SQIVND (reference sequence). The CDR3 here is CASSMGQYGYTF. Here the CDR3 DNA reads TGTGCCAGTAGTATGGGACAGTATGGCTACACCTTC.

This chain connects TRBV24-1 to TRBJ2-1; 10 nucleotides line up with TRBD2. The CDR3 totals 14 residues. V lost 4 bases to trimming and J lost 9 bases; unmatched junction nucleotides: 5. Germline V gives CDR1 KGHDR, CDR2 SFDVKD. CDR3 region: CATSEGTSAGEQFF. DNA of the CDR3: TGTGCCACCAGTGAGGGGACTAGCGCGGGTGAGCAGTTCTTC.

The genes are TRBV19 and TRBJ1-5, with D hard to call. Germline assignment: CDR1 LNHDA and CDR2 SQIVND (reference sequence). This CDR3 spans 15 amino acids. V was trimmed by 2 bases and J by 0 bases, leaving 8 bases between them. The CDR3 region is CASSIWEGSNQPQHF. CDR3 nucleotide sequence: TGTGCCAGTAGTATATGGGAGGGTAGCAATCAGCCCCAGCATTTT.

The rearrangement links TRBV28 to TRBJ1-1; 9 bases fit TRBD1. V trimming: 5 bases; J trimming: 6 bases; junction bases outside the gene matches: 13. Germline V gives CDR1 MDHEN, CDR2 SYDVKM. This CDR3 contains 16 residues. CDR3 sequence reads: CASSVLVNRGRPEAFF. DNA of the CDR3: TGTGCCAGCAGTGTCCTTGTTAACAGGGGGCGTCCTGAAGCTTTCTTT. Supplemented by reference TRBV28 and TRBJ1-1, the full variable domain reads DVKVTQSSRYLVKRTGEKVFLECVQDMDHENMFWYRQDPGLGLRLIYFSYDVKMKEKGDIPEGYSVSREKKERFSLILESASTNQTSMYLCASSVLVNRGRPEAFFGQGTRLTVV.

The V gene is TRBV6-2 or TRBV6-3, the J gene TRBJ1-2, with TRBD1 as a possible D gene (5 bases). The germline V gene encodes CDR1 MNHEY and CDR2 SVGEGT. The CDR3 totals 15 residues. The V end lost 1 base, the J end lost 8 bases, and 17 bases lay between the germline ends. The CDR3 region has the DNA TGTGCCAGCAGTTACTTACAGGTCCGGGCGCTCGGCTACACCTTC. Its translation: CASSYLQVRALGYTF.

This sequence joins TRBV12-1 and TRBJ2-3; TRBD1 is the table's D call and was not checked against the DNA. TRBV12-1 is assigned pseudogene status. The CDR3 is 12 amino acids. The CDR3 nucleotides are TGTGCCAGCAGCTTTCATGTGGATACGCAGTATTTT. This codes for CASSFHVDTQYF.

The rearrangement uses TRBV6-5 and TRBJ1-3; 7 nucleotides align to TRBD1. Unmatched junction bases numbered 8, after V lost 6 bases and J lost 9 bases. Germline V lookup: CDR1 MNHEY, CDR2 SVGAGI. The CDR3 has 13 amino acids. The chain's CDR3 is CASSRTGGSTIYF. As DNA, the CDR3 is TGTGCCAGCAGCCGGACAGGTGGTAGCACCATATATTTT.

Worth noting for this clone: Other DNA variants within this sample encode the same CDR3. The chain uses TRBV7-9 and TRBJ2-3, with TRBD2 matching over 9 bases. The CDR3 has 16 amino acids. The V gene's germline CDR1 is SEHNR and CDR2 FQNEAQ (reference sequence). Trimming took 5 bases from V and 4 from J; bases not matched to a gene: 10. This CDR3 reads CASSILLRGGADTQYF. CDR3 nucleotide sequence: TGTGCCAGCAGCATACTTCTGCGGGGGGGGGCAGATACGCAGTATTTT. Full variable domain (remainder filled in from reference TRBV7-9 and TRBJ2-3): DTGVSQNPRHKITKRGQNVTFRCDPISEHNRLYWYRQTLGQGPEFLTYFQNEAQLEKSRLLSDRFSAERPKGSFSTLEIQRTEQGDSAMYLCASSILLRGGADTQYFGPGTRLTVL.

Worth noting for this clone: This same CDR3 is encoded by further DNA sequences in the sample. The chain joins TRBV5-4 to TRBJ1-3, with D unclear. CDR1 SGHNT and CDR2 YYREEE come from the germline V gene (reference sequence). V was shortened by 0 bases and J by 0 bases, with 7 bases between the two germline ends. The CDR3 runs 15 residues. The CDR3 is CASSLDPSSGNTIYF. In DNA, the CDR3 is TGTGCCAGCAGCTTGGACCCGAGCTCTGGAAACACCATATATTTT.

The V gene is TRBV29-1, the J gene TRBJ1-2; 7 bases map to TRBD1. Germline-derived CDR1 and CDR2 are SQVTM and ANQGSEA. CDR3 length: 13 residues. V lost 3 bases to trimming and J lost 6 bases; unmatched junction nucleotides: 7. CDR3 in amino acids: CSVEEDRINGYTF. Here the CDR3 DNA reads TGCAGCGTTGAGGAGGACAGGATAAATGGCTACACCTTC.

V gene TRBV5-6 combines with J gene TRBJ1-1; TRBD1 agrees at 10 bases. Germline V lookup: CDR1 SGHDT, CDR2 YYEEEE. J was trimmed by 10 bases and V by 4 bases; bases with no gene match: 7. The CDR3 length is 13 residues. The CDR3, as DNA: TGTGCCAGCAGCCGCCGGGACAGGGGCGCAGCTTTCTTT. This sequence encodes CASSRRDRGAAFF. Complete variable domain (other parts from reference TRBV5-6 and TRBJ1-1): DAGVTQSPTHLIKTRGQQVTLRCSPKSGHDTVSWYQQALGQGPQFIFQYYEEEERQRGNFPDRFSGHQFPNYSSELNVNALLLGDSALYLCASSRRDRGAAFFGQGTRLTVV.

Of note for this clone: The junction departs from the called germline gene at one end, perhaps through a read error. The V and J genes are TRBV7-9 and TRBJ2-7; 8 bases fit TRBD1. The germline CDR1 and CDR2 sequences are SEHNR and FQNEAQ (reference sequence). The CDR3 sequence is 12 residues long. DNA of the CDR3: TGTGCCAGCAGCGGAGAGGGAGGACAGGGTAACTTC. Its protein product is CASSGEGGQGNF. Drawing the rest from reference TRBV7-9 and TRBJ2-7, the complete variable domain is DTGVSQNPRHKITKRGQNVTFRCDPISEHNRLYWYRQTLGQGPEFLTYFQNEAQLEKSRLLSDRFSAERPKGSFSTLEIQRTEQGDSAMYLCASSGEGGQGNFGPGTRLTVT.

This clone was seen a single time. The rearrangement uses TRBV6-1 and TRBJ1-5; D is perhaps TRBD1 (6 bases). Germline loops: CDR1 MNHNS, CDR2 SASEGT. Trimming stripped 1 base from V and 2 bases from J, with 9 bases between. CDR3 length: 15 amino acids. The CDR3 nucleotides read TGTGCCAGCAGTGAAGGGGCAGGGGGCAATCAGCCCCAGCATTTT. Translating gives CASSEGAGGNQPQHF.

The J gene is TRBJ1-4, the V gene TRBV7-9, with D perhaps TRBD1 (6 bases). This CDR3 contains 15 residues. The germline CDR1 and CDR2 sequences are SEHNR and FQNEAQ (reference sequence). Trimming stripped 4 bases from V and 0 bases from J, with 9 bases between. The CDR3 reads CASSSRTATNEKLFF. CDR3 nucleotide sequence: TGTGCCAGCAGCTCCCGGACAGCAACTAATGAAAAACTGTTTTTT.

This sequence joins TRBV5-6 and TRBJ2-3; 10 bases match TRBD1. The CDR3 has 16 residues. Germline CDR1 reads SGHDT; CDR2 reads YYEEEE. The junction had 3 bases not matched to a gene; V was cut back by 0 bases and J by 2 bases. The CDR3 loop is CASSLVGQGTTDTQYF. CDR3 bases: TGTGCCAGCAGCTTGGTGGGACAGGGGACCACAGATACGCAGTATTTT.

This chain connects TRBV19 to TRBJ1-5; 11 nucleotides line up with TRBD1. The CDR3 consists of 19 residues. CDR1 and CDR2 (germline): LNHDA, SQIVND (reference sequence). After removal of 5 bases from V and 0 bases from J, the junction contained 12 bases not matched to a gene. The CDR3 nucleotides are TGTGCCAGTAGTGCCGGGGGCCAGGGACAGGGGGTTAGCAATCAGCCCCAGCATTTT. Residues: CASSAGGQGQGVSNQPQHF.

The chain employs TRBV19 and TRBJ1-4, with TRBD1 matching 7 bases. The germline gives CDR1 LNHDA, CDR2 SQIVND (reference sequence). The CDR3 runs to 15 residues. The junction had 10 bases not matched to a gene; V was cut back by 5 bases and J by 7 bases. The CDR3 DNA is TGTGCCAGTAGTGGCTTGCAGGGGGGCGGTGAAAAACTGTTTTTT. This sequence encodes CASSGLQGGGEKLFF.

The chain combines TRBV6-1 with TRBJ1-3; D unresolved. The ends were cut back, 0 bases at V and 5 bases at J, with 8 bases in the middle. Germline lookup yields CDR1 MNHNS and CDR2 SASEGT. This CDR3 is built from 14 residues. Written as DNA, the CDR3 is TGTGCCAGCAGTGAAGCGAACAGAAGAAACACCATATATTTT. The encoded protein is CASSEANRRNTIYF.

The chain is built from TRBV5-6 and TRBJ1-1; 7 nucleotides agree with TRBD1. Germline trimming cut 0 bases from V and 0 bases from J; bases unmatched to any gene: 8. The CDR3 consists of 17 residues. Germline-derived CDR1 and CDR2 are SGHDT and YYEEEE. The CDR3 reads CASSLDRGSVMNTEAFF. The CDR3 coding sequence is TGTGCCAGCAGCTTGGACAGGGGATCCGTTATGAACACTGAAGCTTTCTTT. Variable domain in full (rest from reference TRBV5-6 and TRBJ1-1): DAGVTQSPTHLIKTRGQQVTLRCSPKSGHDTVSWYQQALGQGPQFIFQYYEEEERQRGNFPDRFSGHQFPNYSSELNVNALLLGDSALYLCASSLDRGSVMNTEAFFGQGTRLTVV.

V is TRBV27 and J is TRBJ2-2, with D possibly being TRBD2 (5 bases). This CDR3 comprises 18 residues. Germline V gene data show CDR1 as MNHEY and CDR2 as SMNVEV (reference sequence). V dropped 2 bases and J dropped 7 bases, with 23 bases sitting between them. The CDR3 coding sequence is TGTGCCAGCAGTTTAGCGGCCCAGGCGAGGGTGGTAGGCGGGGAGCTGTTTTTT. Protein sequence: CASSLAAQARVVGGELFF.

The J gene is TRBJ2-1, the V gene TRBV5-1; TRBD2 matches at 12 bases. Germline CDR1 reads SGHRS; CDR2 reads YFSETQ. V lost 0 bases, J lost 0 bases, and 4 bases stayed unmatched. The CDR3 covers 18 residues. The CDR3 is CASSLASGGVSSYNEQFF. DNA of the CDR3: TGCGCCAGCAGCTTGGCTAGCGGGGGGGTGAGCTCCTACAATGAGCAGTTCTTC.

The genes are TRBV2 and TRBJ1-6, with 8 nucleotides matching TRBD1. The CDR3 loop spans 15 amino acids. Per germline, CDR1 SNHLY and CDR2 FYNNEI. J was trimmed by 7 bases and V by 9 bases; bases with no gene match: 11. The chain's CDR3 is CASQYRGKGNSPLHF. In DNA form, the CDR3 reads TGTGCCAGTCAGTACAGGGGGAAGGGGAATTCACCCCTCCACTTT.

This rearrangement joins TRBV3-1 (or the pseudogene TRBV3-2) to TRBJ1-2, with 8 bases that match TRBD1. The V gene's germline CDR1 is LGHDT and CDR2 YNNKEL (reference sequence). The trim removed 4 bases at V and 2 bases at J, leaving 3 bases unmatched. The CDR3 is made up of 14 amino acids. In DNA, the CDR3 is TGTGCCAGCAGCCTACAGGGGGGGAACTATGGCTACACCTTC. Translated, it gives CASSLQGGNYGYTF.

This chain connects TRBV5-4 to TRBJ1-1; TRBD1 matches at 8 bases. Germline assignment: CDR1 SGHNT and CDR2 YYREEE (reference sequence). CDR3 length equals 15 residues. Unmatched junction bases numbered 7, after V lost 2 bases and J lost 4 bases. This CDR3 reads CASSFRTGRFTEAFF. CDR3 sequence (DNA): TGTGCCAGCAGCTTTAGGACAGGGCGGTTCACTGAAGCTTTCTTT.

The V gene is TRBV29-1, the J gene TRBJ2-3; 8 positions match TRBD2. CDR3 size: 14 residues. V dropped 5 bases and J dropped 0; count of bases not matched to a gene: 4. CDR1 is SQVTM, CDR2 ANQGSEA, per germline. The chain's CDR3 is CSVYGGESTDTQYF. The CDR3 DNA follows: TGCAGCGTTTACGGGGGGGAAAGCACAGATACGCAGTATTTT.

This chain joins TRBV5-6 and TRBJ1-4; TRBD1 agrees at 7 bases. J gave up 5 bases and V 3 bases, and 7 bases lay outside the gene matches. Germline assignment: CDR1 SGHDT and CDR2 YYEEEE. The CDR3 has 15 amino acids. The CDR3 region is CASSYRQGLNEKLFF. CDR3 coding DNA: TGTGCCAGCAGCTACCGACAGGGACTCAATGAAAAACTGTTTTTT.

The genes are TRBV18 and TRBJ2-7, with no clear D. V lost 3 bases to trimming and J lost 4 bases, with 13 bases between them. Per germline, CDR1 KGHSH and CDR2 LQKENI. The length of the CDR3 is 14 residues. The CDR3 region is CASSPPSPSYEQYF. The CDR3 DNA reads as TGTGCCAGCTCACCTCCCTCCCCGAGTTACGAGCAGTACTTC.